Reported below is one TCR beta chain. TCR beta CDR3 regions were amplified from RNA. The TCR CDR3 first-round RT-PCR relied on the HTBI primer set. One entry per CDR3 protein results from TCRdb running MiXCR on the multiplex PCR reads. This sample has 350,000 or so distinct CDR3 sequences, with 17% found just once. Diagnosis of hyperthyroidism was new in patients aged 18 to 65, and its duration was under 2 months. Every diagnosis used clinical symptoms, serum thyroxine and TRAb, thyroid ultrasound and orbital computed tomography. The V and J ends lost 4 bases and 6 bases, in that order; junction bases with no gene match: 8. Germline V gene data show CDR1 as SGDLS and CDR2 as YYNGEE. This CDR3 has 14 residues. This sample was included in a study of T cells in Graves' hyperthyroidism and ophthalmopathy.

The sample consisted of blood. The chain uses TRBV9 and TRBJ2-7; 9 nucleotides agree with TRBD1. The sequence derives from a young woman with Graves' hyperthyroidism that later progressed to Graves' ophthalmopathy. The CDR3 reads CASSPGQGFREQYF. CDR3 sequence (DNA): TGTGCCAGCAGCCCGGGACAGGGTTTCCGCGAGCAGTACTTC.